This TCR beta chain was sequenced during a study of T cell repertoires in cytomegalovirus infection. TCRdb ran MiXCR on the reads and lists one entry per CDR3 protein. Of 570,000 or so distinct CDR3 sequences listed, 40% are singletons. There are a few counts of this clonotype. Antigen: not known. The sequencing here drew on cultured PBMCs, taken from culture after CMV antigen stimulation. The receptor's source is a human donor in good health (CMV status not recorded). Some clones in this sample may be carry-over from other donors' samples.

The CDR3 loop reads CASSQAGLAGGPEGGNIQYF. The CDR3 nucleotides are TGTGCCAGCAGCCAAGCGGGACTAGCGGGAGGCCCGGAGGGAGGAAACATTCAGTACTTC. This chain connects TRBV4-2 to TRBJ2-4; 15 bases line up with TRBD2. The CDR3 has 20 amino acids. Germline-derived CDR1 and CDR2 are LGHNA and YNFKEQ. The V and J ends lost 1 base and 6 bases, in that order; junction bases with no gene match: 13.